This T cell receptor (beta chain) appears in the sequencing data of a study of metastatic and nonmetastatic thyroid tumors. This clone was detected ten times or more. The CDR3 has 16 residues. V shed 0 bases, J shed 2 bases, and the junction held 2 bases outside the gene matches. Germline CDR1 and CDR2: SGHTA and FQGNSA. Thyroid surgery took place with no prior treatment in any patient. TCRdb reanalyzed the PCR reads via MiXCR. The sample includes 84,000 or so clones, roughly 8.6% seen only once; the top ten take 8.8%. The gene calls are TRBV7-2 and TRBJ2-7, with 12 bases that match TRBD2. The sequencing sample was made of blood. This clonotype was obtained from a female donor with papillary thyroid cancer or a benign thyroid nodule (not recorded which). Some clones in this sample may be carry-over from other donors' samples. CDR3 in DNA: TGTGCCAGCAGCTTAGCGGGACTAGCGGGTCCCTACGAGCAGTACTTC. Protein sequence: CASSLAGLAGPYEQYF.